These 23 T cell receptor beta chains originate from one sample sequenced in a study of cytomegalovirus exposure and HLA in healthy donors. 60 Vbeta and 13 Jbeta primers were used in PCR. Only in-frame clones appear in the TCRdb table, and some are missing; sequencing was by immunoSEQ multiplex PCR. The sample lists some 160,000 clones, under 85% occurring once. Sample: PBMCs. Receptors originate from a woman aged 18-29 years in good health and CMV-seropositive.

CDR3 DNA sequence: TGTGCCAGCAGTGCCTCCGGGACAGGGGGCAGCGAGCCCCAGCATTTT. It is translated as CASSASGTGGSEPQHF. The chain uses TRBV25-1 and TRBJ1-5, with 12 bases that match TRBD1. The CDR3 consists of 16 residues. V was clipped by 4 bases and J by 8 bases; unmatched bases: 9. Germline V gene data show CDR1 as MGHDK and CDR2 as SYGVNS.

The chain links TRBV6-6 to TRBJ1-1; 7 bases match TRBD1. The CDR3 consists of 14 residues. The V gene's germline CDR1 is MNHNY and CDR2 SVGAGI (reference sequence). The trim removed 5 bases at V and 0 bases at J, leaving 3 bases unmatched. CDR3 loop: CASSRQGLNTEAFF. Here the CDR3 DNA reads TGTGCCAGCAGTCGACAGGGTTTGAACACTGAAGCTTTCTTT.

The chain couples TRBV29-1 to TRBJ1-1, with D uncertain. Trimming took off 6 bases at V and 0 bases at J, with 11 bases between the two ends. CDR3 size: 13 residues. Looked up from germline, CDR1 is SQVTM and CDR2 is ANQGSEA. The CDR3 DNA reads as TGCAGCGTGTCGAGAGTATTGAACACTGAAGCTTTCTTT. Its translation: CSVSRVLNTEAFF. Combining the CDR3 with reference TRBV29-1 and TRBJ1-1 gives the whole variable domain SAVISQKPSRDICQRGTSLTIQCQVDSQVTMMFWYRQQPGQSLTLIATANQGSEATYESGFVIDKFPISRPNLTFSTLTVSNMSPEDSSIYLCSVSRVLNTEAFFGQGTRLTVV.

V is TRBV30 and J is TRBJ2-3; 10 bases are shared with TRBD2. CDR1 and CDR2 from the germline V gene are GTSNPN and SVGIG (reference sequence). Trimming at V came to 4 bases and at J to 9 bases, leaving 13 bases not matched to a gene. This CDR3 spans 15 amino acids. CDR3 protein: CAWIGLAGAQSTQYF. The CDR3 nucleotides read TGTGCCTGGATAGGGCTAGCGGGGGCCCAAAGCACGCAGTATTTT.

This sequence joins TRBV2 and TRBJ2-7, with 7 bases identical to TRBD2. The CDR3 is 11 amino acids. Trimming removed 11 bases from V and 2 bases from J; junction bases left unmatched: 3. The V gene's germline CDR1 is SNHLY and CDR2 FYNNEI. The CDR3 coding sequence is TGTGCCGGGGGAGGGGCCTACGAGCAGTACTTC. As protein: CAGGGAYEQYF.

To note about this clone: The same CDR3 is also encoded by other DNA sequences in this sample. This sequence joins TRBV4-1 and TRBJ2-7; 8 bases are shared with TRBD1. Germline V gene sequence: CDR1 MGHRA, CDR2 YSYEKL. The CDR3 is made up of 14 amino acids. With 1 base clipped from V and 4 bases from J, the junction kept 3 bases outside the gene matches. This chain's CDR3 is CASSQGQGAYEQYF. CDR3 nucleotides: TGCGCCAGCAGCCAAGGCCAGGGGGCATACGAGCAGTACTTC.

The genes are TRBV6-1 and TRBJ1-2, with D perhaps matching TRBD1 (5 bases). The CDR3 sequence is 15 residues long. Germline V gene lookup returns CDR1 MNHNS and CDR2 SASEGT. V dropped 5 bases and J dropped 2 bases, with 15 bases sitting between them. Here the CDR3 DNA reads TGTGCCAGCAGTATACGACAGTCGGAGAACTATGGCTACACCTTC. Translating gives CASSIRQSENYGYTF.

The chain recombines TRBV9 with TRBJ2-7; 9 bases are a match to TRBD1. The length of the CDR3 is 14 residues. Unmatched junction bases numbered 4, after V lost 0 bases and J lost 6 bases. CDR1 is SGDLS, CDR2 YYNGEE, per germline. CDR3: CASSVGTGDLEQYF. The CDR3 DNA reads as TGTGCCAGCAGCGTAGGGACAGGGGATCTCGAGCAGTACTTC.

This chain connects TRBV28 to TRBJ2-2, with a weak D call TRBD1 (6 bases). From germline, CDR1 is MDHEN and CDR2 SYDVKM. Trimming stripped 3 bases from V and 4 bases from J, with 9 bases between. CDR3 length: 14 residues. The CDR3 loop reads CASSFGTSTGELFF. The CDR3 bases are TGTGCCAGCAGTTTCGGGACAAGCACCGGGGAGCTGTTTTTT.

The rearrangement links TRBV27 to TRBJ2-7; 9 bases agree with TRBD1. V lost 5 bases and J lost 2; bases outside the gene matches: 10. From germline, CDR1 is MNHEY and CDR2 SMNVEV (reference sequence). The CDR3 extends over 16 amino acids. The chain's CDR3 is CASSEGRDRVTYEQYF. The CDR3, as DNA: TGTGCCAGCAGTGAGGGTAGGGACAGGGTGACCTACGAGCAGTACTTC.

The CDR3 DNA reads TGTGCCAGCAGTAGGGGGTCCGGTCAGCCCCAGCATTTT. This encodes CASSRGSGQPQHF. The chain has TRBV27 and TRBJ1-5; D is perhaps TRBD1 (6 bases). The V gene's germline CDR1 is MNHEY and CDR2 SMNVEV (reference sequence). CDR3 length: 13 amino acids. The V end lost 5 bases, the J end lost 6 bases, and 11 bases lay between the germline ends.

The chain uses TRBV7-6 and TRBJ1-4; D is undetermined. Trimming stripped 5 bases from V and 8 bases from J, with 15 bases between. The CDR3 extends over 14 amino acids. CDR1 SGHVS and CDR2 FNYEAQ come from the germline V gene. CDR3 bases: TGTGCCAGCAGCCTACGAGAAGGGAGCGAAAAACTGTTTTTT. It is translated as CASSLREGSEKLFF.

The chain employs TRBV2 and TRBJ2-2; possible D gene TRBD1, 5 bases. Germline loops: CDR1 SNHLY, CDR2 FYNNEI. Trimming cost V 7 bases and J 6 bases, with 6 bases left between them. The CDR3 contains 11 residues. CDR3: CASKGSGELFF. CDR3 sequence (DNA): TGTGCCAGCAAGGGGTCCGGGGAGCTGTTTTTT.

This sequence joins TRBV11-2 and TRBJ1-2, with D possibly TRBD1 on 5 matching bases. The germline CDR1 and CDR2 sequences are SGHAT and FQNNGV. The V end was cut by 0 bases, the J end by 6 bases, with 11 bases between. The CDR3 has 14 amino acids. Written as DNA, the CDR3 is TGTGCCAGCAGCTTAGATGGGGGGATGGATGGCTACACCTTC. Its translation: CASSLDGGMDGYTF.

The J gene is TRBJ2-7, the V gene TRBV7-2; D may be TRBD2 (6 bases). This CDR3 spans 13 amino acids. Germline V gives CDR1 SGHTA, CDR2 FQGNSA. V dropped 6 bases and J dropped 8 bases, with 17 bases sitting between them. CDR3 in DNA: TGTGCCAGCAGGACCTTTGGCCGGGGGAAGCAGTACTTC. This encodes CASRTFGRGKQYF.

The rearrangement uses TRBV11-1 and TRBJ2-7; a weak D match, TRBD2 (7 bases). Germline V CDR1 and CDR2: SGHAT, FQDESV (reference sequence). CDR3 length: 15 amino acids. V lost 0 bases to trimming and J lost 6 bases, with 15 bases between them. This CDR3 is CASSLARGGPTEQYF. The DNA of the CDR3 is TGTGCCAGCAGCTTAGCGCGCGGGGGCCCTACCGAGCAGTACTTC.

This chain links TRBV19 with TRBJ2-7; D gene unclear. The CDR3 runs to 14 residues. Trimming removed 3 bases at V and 5 bases at J, with 14 bases between. Germline assignment: CDR1 LNHDA and CDR2 SQIVND (reference sequence). The CDR3 is CASSIASSDDEQYF. The CDR3 nucleotides read TGTGCCAGTAGTATCGCCAGTTCCGATGACGAGCAGTACTTC.

This rearrangement joins TRBV7-9 to TRBJ1-6; maybe TRBD1 (5 bases). Trimming pared 5 bases from V and 9 bases from J, leaving 17 bases between. This CDR3 has 15 amino acids. Germline V gene data show CDR1 as SEHNR and CDR2 as FQNEAQ (reference sequence). In nucleotides, the CDR3 is TGTGCCAGCAGCCCCACGGTCTCAGGGTTTTCACCCCTCCACTTT. This sequence encodes CASSPTVSGFSPLHF. Supplemented by reference TRBV7-9 and TRBJ1-6, the full variable domain reads DTGVSQNPRHKITKRGQNVTFRCDPISEHNRLYWYRQTLGQGPEFLTYFQNEAQLEKSRLLSDRFSAERPKGSFSTLEIQRTEQGDSAMYLCASSPTVSGFSPLHFGNGTRLTVT.

The chain links TRBV6-4 to TRBJ1-1; D possibly corresponds to TRBD1 (5 bases). Deletions cut 6 bases from V and 3 bases from J, with 14 bases between. The CDR3 has 14 amino acids. Germline V CDR1 and CDR2: MRHNA, SNTAGT. The DNA for the CDR3 is TGTGCCAGCAGGGCCCAATCAGGGTACACTGAAGCTTTCTTT. Protein product: CASRAQSGYTEAFF.

The V and J genes are TRBV28 and TRBJ2-7, with a weak D call TRBD1 (8 bases). Looked up from germline, CDR1 is MDHEN and CDR2 is SYDVKM. V was cut by 5 bases and J by 2 bases, with 16 bases left in between. The CDR3 consists of 15 residues. CDR3 nucleotides: TGTGCCAGCAGTAAACGGACAGGGAGGGCCTACGAGCAGTACTTC. This sequence encodes CASSKRTGRAYEQYF.

The chain couples TRBV25-1 to TRBJ1-5; D is possibly TRBD1 (6 bases). The V end lost 5 bases, the J end lost 9 bases, and 14 bases lay between the germline ends. The CDR3 length is 13 residues. CDR1 MGHDK and CDR2 SYGVNS come from the germline V gene. CDR3 bases: TGTGCCAGCAGTTCGGCAGGGGATCGGCCCCAGCATTTT. Translated, it gives CASSSAGDRPQHF.

In the case of this clone: Other DNA sequences in the sample encode the same CDR3. This rearrangement joins TRBV30 to TRBJ1-1, with D possibly TRBD1 on 5 matching bases. Germline CDR1 reads GTSNPN; CDR2 reads SVGIG (reference sequence). CDR3 length: 12 amino acids. V lost 3 bases and J lost 1, with 6 bases in between. CDR3 DNA sequence: TGTGCCTGGAGAGACAGGAACACTGAAGCTTTCTTT. Protein: CAWRDRNTEAFF.

V gene TRBV6-1 combines with J gene TRBJ2-1; D perhaps matches TRBD2 (7 bases). Trimming removed 4 bases at V and 10 bases at J, with 17 bases between. The CDR3 is 14 amino acids. CDR1 and CDR2 from the germline V gene are MNHNS and SASEGT. In DNA, the CDR3 is TGTGCCAGCAGTGGTACATGGGGGGGCCAGGAGCAGTTCTTC. Amino acids: CASSGTWGGQEQFF.